The 5 T cell receptor beta chains presented below share a single source sample, sequenced in a study of vaccination effects on CD4 cells after COVID-19. Pools of viral peptides were used by the ViraFEST assay to expand antigen-specific CD4+ T cells ahead of sequencing. At the end of roughly ten days of culture, CD4+ T cells were isolated. Each vaccine recipient was nucleocapsid antibody negative and had no prior SARS-CoV-2 infection. These receptors are not linked to any known antigen. Sequencing was performed with immunoSEQ multiplex PCR; in TCRdb, only in-frame clones are kept and a portion is missing. The sample holds tens of thousands of clones, more than 60% seen once. This material consisted of CD4+ T cells from PBMCs cultured with HCoV-OC43 spike peptides, taken before COVID-19 vaccination. Described subset: HCoV-OC43 spike overlapping peptide pool stimulation. The origin of the receptors is a human donor who received a COVID-19 vaccine.

The CDR3 region has the DNA TGTGCCAGCAGCTTACTAGCGGCCTACGAGCAGTACTTC. Protein sequence: CASSLLAAYEQYF. This sequence joins TRBV5-5 and TRBJ2-7, with 8 nucleotides matching TRBD2. Trimming removed 2 bases from V and 2 bases from J; junction bases left unmatched: 0. The CDR3 consists of 13 residues. Germline V gives CDR1 SGHKS, CDR2 YYEKEE (reference sequence).

The chain employs TRBV10-3 and TRBJ2-3; 10 bases line up with TRBD2. V lost 5 bases to trimming and J lost 3 bases; unmatched junction nucleotides: 2. CDR1 is ENHRY and CDR2 is SYGVKD in the germline V gene. The CDR3 is 14 amino acids. The CDR3 is CAISRTSGTDTQYF. CDR3 coding DNA: TGTGCCATCAGTAGGACTAGCGGTACAGATACGCAGTATTTT.

The chain joins TRBV18 to TRBJ1-6, with 9 bases aligning to TRBD1. With 3 bases clipped from V and 9 bases from J, the junction kept 6 bases outside the gene matches. Per the germline V gene, CDR1 is KGHSH and CDR2 is LQKENI. The CDR3 contains 15 residues. This CDR3 is CASSPGQGMSSPLHF. CDR3 DNA: TGTGCCAGCTCACCCGGACAGGGGATGAGTTCACCCCTCCACTTT. Drawing the rest from reference TRBV18 and TRBJ1-6, the complete variable domain is NAGVMQNPRHLVRRRGQEARLRCSPMKGHSHVYWYRQLPEEGLKFMVYLQKENIIDESGMPKERFSAEFPKEGPSILRIQQVVRGDSAAYFCASSPGQGMSSPLHFGNGTRLTVT.

This clone was counted once. The rearrangement joins TRBV6-5 to TRBJ2-1; D remains ambiguous. The germline V and J ends were trimmed by 0 bases and 1 base, with 7 bases remaining between them. Germline V gives CDR1 MNHEY, CDR2 SVGAGI. This CDR3 region has 15 residues. The CDR3 nucleotides are TGTGCCAGCAGTTACTCGTGGGTTTCCTACAATGAGCAGTTCTTC. It codes for CASSYSWVSYNEQFF.

CDR3 DNA sequence: TGTGCCAGCAACCCCCCCTCCGGAAACAATGAGCAGTTCTTC. It yields the protein CASNPPSGNNEQFF. The chain has TRBV28 and TRBJ2-1, with D uncertain. Germline CDR1 is MDHEN and CDR2 is SYDVKM. This CDR3 contains 14 residues. The V end was cut by 7 bases, the J end by 5 bases, with 15 bases between.